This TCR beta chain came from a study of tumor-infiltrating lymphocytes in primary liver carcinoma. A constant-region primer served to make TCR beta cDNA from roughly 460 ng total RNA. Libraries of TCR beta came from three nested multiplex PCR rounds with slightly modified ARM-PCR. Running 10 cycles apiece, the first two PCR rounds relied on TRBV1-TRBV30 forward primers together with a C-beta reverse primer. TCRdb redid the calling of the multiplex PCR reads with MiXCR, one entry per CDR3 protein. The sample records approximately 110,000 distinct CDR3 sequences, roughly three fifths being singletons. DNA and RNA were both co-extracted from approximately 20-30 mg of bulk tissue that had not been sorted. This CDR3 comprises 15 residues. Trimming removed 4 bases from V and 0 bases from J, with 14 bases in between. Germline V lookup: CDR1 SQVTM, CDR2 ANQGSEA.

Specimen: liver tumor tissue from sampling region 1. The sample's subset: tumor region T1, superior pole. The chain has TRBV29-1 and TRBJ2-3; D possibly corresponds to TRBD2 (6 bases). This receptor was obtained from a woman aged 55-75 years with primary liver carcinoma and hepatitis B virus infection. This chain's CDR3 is CSVGGGPRSTDTQYF. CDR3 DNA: TGCAGCGTTGGAGGAGGGCCCCGTAGCACAGATACGCAGTATTTT.